The sequence of this T cell receptor beta chain was determined in a study of CXCR3-negative and CXCR3-positive naive CD8 T cells. Study-wide points: CXCR3-positive naive cells had TRB CDR3s that were more hydrophobic than CXCR3-negative naive cells had.

UMI-labeled 5' RACE yielded the TRB cDNA libraries. TCRdb re-analyzed the 5' RACE reads; it lists each CDR3 protein once, without DNA. The sample totals approximately 83,000 distinct CDR3 sequences; its top ten clones hold 1.6%. A remark on this clonotype: Its antigen is not known.

Each CD8+ T cell subset was sorted in triplicate, a few hundred thousand cells each. Naivety in CD8+ T cells corresponded to a CD45RO-CCR7+CD27+CD95- phenotype. Germline V lookup: CDR1 SGHKS, CDR2 YYEKEE (reference sequence). The CDR3 consists of 15 residues. Material: naive CXCR3- CD8+ T cells from blood. The subset was: CD45RO-CCR7+CD27+CD95- naive CD8+ T cells lacking CXCR3 (TNR3-). The TCR originated in a human donor in good health. Some clones in this sample may be carry-over from other donors' samples. The chain uses TRBV5-5 and TRBJ1-1; the TCRdb call, TRBD1, lacks DNA for checking. The CDR3 here is CASSLDQGGWTEAFF.